The 8 T cell receptor beta chains in this list originate from one sample, sequenced in a study of blood T cell repertoires in COVID-19. Assay used: immunoSEQ multiplex PCR; TCRdb lists only in-frame clones, some missing. Of about 160,000 clones listed, about nine tenths are singletons. The sample was peripheral blood. The receptors stem from a woman in her sixties who had recovered from COVID-19.

The chain combines TRBV5-1 with TRBJ1-4; D gene ambiguous. The CDR3 consists of 14 residues. Germline-derived CDR1 and CDR2 are SGHRS and YFSETQ. V dropped 2 bases and J dropped 8 bases, with 13 bases sitting between them. The CDR3 loop is CASSLTLAQEKLFF. The CDR3 DNA reads TGCGCCAGCAGCTTAACCCTAGCGCAGGAAAAACTGTTTTTT.

The J gene is TRBJ2-7, the V gene TRBV2; the match to TRBD1 covers 8 bases. J gave up 5 bases and V 7 bases, and 10 bases lay outside the gene matches. The CDR3 covers 14 residues. CDR1 and CDR2 from the germline V gene are SNHLY and FYNNEI. The CDR3 region is CASIRTGTLNEQYF. The CDR3 nucleotides are TGTGCCAGCATACGGACAGGGACCTTGAACGAGCAGTACTTC. Combining the CDR3 with reference TRBV2 and TRBJ2-7 gives the whole variable domain EPEVTQTPSHQVTQMGQEVILRCVPISNHLYFYWYRQILGQKVEFLVSFYNNEISEKSEIFDDQFSVERPDGSNFTLKIRSTKLEDSAMYFCASIRTGTLNEQYFGPGTRLTVT.

Only one count was recorded for this clone. This chain links TRBV15 with TRBJ1-3, with D maybe TRBD1 (5 bases). Germline V lookup: CDR1 LNHNV, CDR2 YYDKDF (reference sequence). Between the trimmed V and J ends, which lost 5 bases and 4 bases, there was a span of 21 bases. The CDR3 has 17 amino acids. The CDR3 reads CATSAENQGGSGNTIYF. For the CDR3, the DNA is TGTGCCACCAGCGCAGAGAATCAGGGCGGCTCGGGAAACACCATATATTTT. Using reference TRBV15 and TRBJ1-3 for the parts outside the CDR3, the full variable domain is DAMVIQNPRYQVTQFGKPVTLSCSQTLNHNVMYWYQQKSSQAPKLLFHYYDKDFNNEADTPDNFQSRRPNTSFCFLDIRSPGLGDTAMYLCATSAENQGGSGNTIYFGEGSWLTVV.

This chain connects TRBV19 to TRBJ1-1; 10 positions agree with TRBD1. Per the germline V gene, CDR1 is LNHDA and CDR2 is SQIVND (reference sequence). J gave up 3 bases and V 10 bases, and 5 bases lay outside the gene matches. This CDR3 has 13 amino acids. The CDR3 DNA sequence: TGTGCCACTGACAGGGGGCGGGACACTGAAGCTTTCTTT. Protein: CATDRGRDTEAFF.

This clone was seen once. The chain recombines TRBV2 with TRBJ1-5; perhaps TRBD1 as D (6 bases). Germline CDR1 and CDR2: SNHLY and FYNNEI. V lost 3 bases to trimming and J lost 7 bases, with 13 bases between them. The CDR3 loop spans 14 amino acids. Written as DNA, the CDR3 is TGTGCCAGCAGTGATCGCGGGGGCGGACAGCCCCAGCATTTT. It codes for CASSDRGGGQPQHF.

The chain is built from TRBV5-5 and TRBJ2-7; D may be TRBD2 (5 bases). Germline V gene sequence: CDR1 SGHKS, CDR2 YYEKEE (reference sequence). Trimming removed 2 bases from V and 3 bases from J, with 24 bases in between. CDR3 length: 18 residues. The CDR3 protein is CASSFTGSTAGTNYEQYF. As DNA, the CDR3 is TGTGCCAGCAGCTTCACGGGGAGTACCGCTGGTACTAACTACGAGCAGTACTTC.

The chain combines TRBV10-1 with TRBJ2-1, with 9 bases matching TRBD2. Germline-derived CDR1 and CDR2 are WNHNN and SYGVQD (reference sequence). CDR3 length: 16 amino acids. Losses at the gene ends were 0 bases for V and 7 bases for J; bases not matched to a gene: 7. The CDR3 DNA follows: TGCGCCAGCAGTGAGTCCGGGCTAGCGGGGATTAATGAGCAGTTCTTC. Its translation is CASSESGLAGINEQFF.

The chain employs TRBV5-1 and TRBJ2-7, with no clear D. V was clipped by 0 bases and J by 4 bases, with 23 bases between them. CDR3 length: 18 residues. CDR1 is SGHRS and CDR2 is YFSETQ in the germline V gene. The CDR3 DNA reads as TGCGCCAGCAGCTTGGATGTCCTACGGAGCGCATCTCGGTACGAGCAGTACTTC. As protein: CASSLDVLRSASRYEQYF.